These 32 T cell receptor beta chains originate from one sample sequenced in a study of lymphopenia after photon versus proton radiotherapy. Repertoires were generated with immunoSEQ multiplex PCR, while TCRdb's copy carries only in-frame clones and drops some. Of several thousand clones listed, over 60% were seen once; the top ten hold approximately 54%. The sample here was peripheral blood, taken from a patient treated with proton-based radiotherapy. The source of these receptors is an elderly man with esophageal cancer.

This clone is a singleton in its sample. The gene calls are TRBV11-3 and TRBJ1-1; D is undetermined. This CDR3 comprises 14 residues. Germline CDR1 and CDR2: SGHNT and YENEEA. Trimming took off 3 bases at V and 0 bases at J, with 8 bases between the two ends. For the CDR3, the DNA is TGTGCCAGCAGCTTCTCCCCACTGAACACTGAAGCTTTCTTT. This translates into CASSFSPLNTEAFF. Complete variable domain (other parts from reference TRBV11-3 and TRBJ1-1): EAGVVQSPRYKIIEKKQPVAFWCNPISGHNTLYWYLQNLGQGPELLIRYENEEAVDDSQLPKDRFSAERLKGVDSTLKIQPAELGDSAVYLCASSFSPLNTEAFFGQGTRLTVV.

The rearrangement uses TRBV29-1 and TRBJ2-1; D could derive from TRBD1 or TRBD2 (5 bases each). The germline V gene encodes CDR1 SQVTM and CDR2 ANQGSEA. V dropped 4 bases and J dropped 15 bases, with 13 bases sitting between them. This CDR3 is built from 10 residues. Here the CDR3 DNA reads TGCAGCGTTGGAGGGACCCAGGTGTTCTTC. Translation gives CSVGGTQVFF.

The J gene is TRBJ1-1, the V gene TRBV28, with TRBD1 as a possible D gene (6 bases). The V end lost 6 bases, the J end lost 6 bases, and 20 bases lay between the germline ends. Germline V gene lookup returns CDR1 MDHEN and CDR2 SYDVKM. This CDR3 has 15 residues. CDR3 bases: TGTGCCAGCAGGATACCGGGACAAAGAATGGCTGAAGCTTTCTTT. Residues: CASRIPGQRMAEAFF.

V and J are TRBV19 and TRBJ1-2; D might be TRBD1 (5 bases). Trimming stripped 4 bases from V and 4 bases from J, with 16 bases between. Germline CDR1 is LNHDA and CDR2 is SQIVND (reference sequence). The CDR3 length is 15 residues. CDR3 nucleotide sequence: TGTGCCAGTAGTAGGGGGAAGGGCCAGGGCTATGGCTACACCTTC. Translating gives CASSRGKGQGYGYTF.

The chain couples TRBV29-1 to TRBJ2-2, with D possibly being TRBD2 (6 bases). The CDR3 spans 14 residues. Trimming removed 4 bases at V and 5 bases at J, with 14 bases between. Germline values: CDR1 SQVTM, CDR2 ANQGSEA. The CDR3 reads CSVARGMATGELFF. Here the CDR3 DNA reads TGCAGCGTTGCTCGCGGGATGGCGACCGGGGAGCTGTTTTTT.

The sample holds a few counts of this clone. It is likely a read error: a sequence one base away is far more abundant. V usage is TRBV4-2 and J usage is TRBJ2-1, with 10 positions matching TRBD2. V lost 0 bases, J lost 8 bases, and 7 bases stayed unmatched. In germline, CDR1 is LGHNA, CDR2 YNFKEQ. The CDR3 covers 16 residues. The DNA of the CDR3 is TGTGCCAGCAGCCAAGAGGGGCTAGCGGGAGTCGATGAGCAGTTCTTC. It is translated as CASSQEGLAGVDEQFF.

The rearrangement joins TRBV5-8 to TRBJ1-5; D call uncertain. With 5 bases removed from V and 5 bases from J, the gap between germline ends came to 8 bases. Germline CDR1 reads SGHTS; CDR2 reads YDEGEE. The CDR3 is made up of 12 amino acids. The CDR3 DNA follows: TGTGCCAGCAGTTGGTGGGATCAGCCCCAGCATTTT. It specifies CASSWWDQPQHF.

This clone occurred once. The chain employs TRBV6-1 and TRBJ2-1; no reliable D call. CDR3 length equals 13 residues. V shed 2 bases and J shed 9 bases, with 11 bases lying between them. Germline values: CDR1 MNHNS, CDR2 SASEGT. The CDR3 DNA reads TGTGCCAGCAGTGAATTAGTGGGTTTTGAGCAGTTCTTC. It codes for CASSELVGFEQFF.

This clone was counted between two and nine times. V usage is TRBV5-1 and J usage is TRBJ1-5; 11 nucleotides agree with TRBD1. J was trimmed by 5 bases and V by 4 bases; bases with no gene match: 2. The CDR3 runs to 14 residues. The germline V gene has CDR1 SGHRS and CDR2 YFSETQ. The CDR3 reads CASSRTGGDQPQHF. The CDR3 nucleotides read TGCGCCAGCAGCAGGACAGGGGGCGATCAGCCCCAGCATTTT.

V and J are TRBV5-1 and TRBJ2-3, with D tentatively TRBD1 or TRBD2 (6 bases each). This CDR3 is built from 16 residues. Trimming took 4 bases from V and 2 from J, leaving 17 bases between them. Germline CDR1 and CDR2: SGHRS and YFSETQ. The CDR3 coding sequence is TGCGCCAGCAGCATGGAGGGGGGACGGAACACAGATACGCAGTATTTT. Amino acids: CASSMEGGRNTDTQYF.

This clone turned up a few times. The chain has TRBV5-4 and TRBJ2-7, with TRBD2 matching 13 bases. Germline CDR1 reads SGHNT; CDR2 reads YYREEE (reference sequence). CDR3 length equals 16 residues. Trimming at V came to 4 bases and at J to 2 bases, leaving 6 bases not matched to a gene. CDR3 sequence reads: CASSPGTSGVTYEQYF. CDR3 sequence (DNA): TGTGCCAGCAGCCCCGGGACTAGCGGGGTAACCTACGAGCAGTACTTC.

This clone has more than one count but fewer than ten. V and J are TRBV5-8 and TRBJ1-1; D is possibly TRBD1 (5 bases). The V gene lost 4 bases and the J gene lost 4 bases, with 20 bases spanning the gap. The CDR3 is 16 amino acids. Germline CDR1 SGHTS, CDR2 YDEGEE. DNA of the CDR3: TGTGCCAGCAGCGGAACGTTTCAATCCGGGGGCACTGAAGCTTTCTTT. Amino acid sequence: CASSGTFQSGGTEAFF. The full variable domain, with the rest looked up from reference TRBV5-8 and TRBJ1-1, is EAGVTQSPTHLIKTRGQQATLRCSPISGHTSVYWYQQALGLGLQFLLWYDEGEERNRGNFPPRFSGRQFPNYSSELNVNALELEDSALYLCASSGTFQSGGTEAFFGQGTRLTVV.

The chain is built from TRBV29-1 and TRBJ1-1; 8 positions agree with TRBD1. Unmatched junction bases numbered 7, after V lost 5 bases and J lost 8 bases. Germline V gene lookup returns CDR1 SQVTM and CDR2 ANQGSEA. This CDR3 is 12 amino acids long. DNA of the CDR3: TGCAGCGTTTCCATACAGGGGGGGGAAGCTTTCTTT. This sequence encodes CSVSIQGGEAFF.

This clone was detected a few times. The chain carries TRBV4-2 and TRBJ2-7; TRBD2 agrees at 14 bases. Germline CDR1 LGHNA, CDR2 YNFKEQ. Trimming at V came to 0 bases and at J to 4 bases, leaving 5 bases not matched to a gene. CDR3 size: 17 residues. The CDR3 sequence: CASSQEPWTSGRYEQYF. The CDR3 coding sequence is TGTGCCAGCAGCCAAGAGCCCTGGACTAGCGGGAGGTACGAGCAGTACTTC.

The chain combines TRBV11-3 with TRBJ2-2, with TRBD1 as a possible D gene (6 bases). The CDR3 is 16 amino acids. CDR1 SGHNT and CDR2 YENEEA come from the germline V gene. Trimming took 5 bases from V and 4 from J, leaving 17 bases between them. The CDR3 region has the DNA TGTGCCAGCAGCGCCCAAGGGGGTCCAGCCACCGGGGAGCTGTTTTTT. It yields the protein CASSAQGGPATGELFF.

As for this clone: Germline is not matched at one junction end, which may reflect a read error. This sequence joins TRBV7-9 and TRBJ1-3; D uncertain. The CDR3 length is 11 residues. CDR1 SEHNR and CDR2 FQNEAQ come from the germline V gene (reference sequence). The CDR3 DNA reads as TGTGCCAGCAGTCGGGTGGCGCGGTCGGATTTT. This gives the protein CASSRVARSDF.

The chain uses TRBV30 and TRBJ2-5, with D unresolved. The V and J ends lost 0 bases and 1 base respectively, with 9 bases between them. The CDR3 consists of 14 residues. The germline V gene has CDR1 GTSNPN and CDR2 SVGIG (reference sequence). CDR3 sequence: CAWSVKTAQETQYF. For the CDR3, the DNA is TGTGCCTGGAGTGTAAAAACAGCCCAAGAGACCCAGTACTTC.

V gene TRBV6-1 combines with J gene TRBJ2-5; 7 nucleotides align to TRBD1. The J call is doubtful: the DNA matches TRBJ2-7 better. The length of the CDR3 is 14 residues. Germline V gene lookup returns CDR1 MNHNS and CDR2 SASEGT. CDR3 coding DNA: TGTGCCAGCAGTTTCGCCGGGACAGACTACGAGCAGTACTTC. It codes for CASSFAGTDYEQYF.

The rearrangement joins TRBV29-1 to TRBJ1-1; D is possibly TRBD1 (6 bases). This CDR3 contains 14 residues. Trimming shortened V by 4 bases and J by 4 bases, and 16 bases separated the two germline ends. The germline gives CDR1 SQVTM, CDR2 ANQGSEA. DNA of the CDR3: TGCAGCGTTGGTACAGGGAACGGAGGCACTGAAGCTTTCTTT. Translating gives CSVGTGNGGTEAFF. The entire variable domain, with the rest obtained from reference TRBV29-1 and TRBJ1-1, is as follows: SAVISQKPSRDICQRGTSLTIQCQVDSQVTMMFWYRQQPGQSLTLIATANQGSEATYESGFVIDKFPISRPNLTFSTLTVSNMSPEDSSIYLCSVGTGNGGTEAFFGQGTRLTVV.

The chain uses TRBV6-1 and TRBJ2-5; 7 bases match TRBD1. Germline loops: CDR1 MNHNS, CDR2 SASEGT. After removal of 11 bases from V and 5 bases from J, the junction contained 8 bases not matched to a gene. The CDR3 is made up of 12 amino acids. The CDR3 DNA reads TGTGCCTGCGAGGGGGCTTGGGAGACCCAGTACTTC. Translated, it gives CACEGAWETQYF.

This clone was seen more than once but under ten times. This chain uses TRBV7-4 with TRBJ1-3; no definite D call. Germline V gives CDR1 SGHVT, CDR2 SQSDAQ. V was shortened by 8 bases and J by 0 bases, with 14 bases between the two germline ends. The length of the CDR3 is 15 residues. This CDR3 is CASPPRPHSGNTIYF. CDR3 bases: TGTGCCAGCCCCCCCAGGCCTCACTCTGGAAACACCATATATTTT.

Judged by abundance, this clone is medium-sized (0.01 to 0.1%). This chain joins TRBV7-8 and TRBJ2-3, with 8 positions matching TRBD1. Germline-derived CDR1 and CDR2 are SGHVS and FQNEAQ. CDR3 size: 14 residues. J was trimmed by 6 bases and V by 3 bases; bases with no gene match: 5. The CDR3 loop reads CASSFGQGDDTQYF. The CDR3, as DNA: TGTGCCAGCAGCTTCGGACAGGGAGACGATACGCAGTATTTT.

This chain connects TRBV10-1 to TRBJ2-2; D is uncertain. The V gene lost 3 bases and the J gene lost 3 bases, with 11 bases spanning the gap. CDR3 size: 15 residues. CDR1 WNHNN and CDR2 SYGVQD come from the germline V gene (reference sequence). In DNA, the CDR3 is TGCGCCAGCAGTGATTTGCAAAGGGACACCGGGGAGCTGTTTTTT. It specifies CASSDLQRDTGELFF.

CDR3 protein: CASSVGGGNPYEQYF. For the CDR3, the DNA is TGTGCCAGCAGCGTAGGCGGGGGCAATCCCTACGAGCAGTACTTC. V and J are TRBV9 and TRBJ2-5; the D gene is possibly TRBD2 (7 bases). The J call may be faulty, since TRBJ2-7 better matches the DNA end. Germline values: CDR1 SGDLS, CDR2 YYNGEE. The CDR3 loop spans 15 amino acids.

The chain couples TRBV5-1 to TRBJ2-7; 8 nucleotides align to TRBD1. J was trimmed by 2 bases and V by 4 bases; bases with no gene match: 8. Germline CDR1 and CDR2: SGHRS and YFSETQ. CDR3 length equals 15 residues. The CDR3 DNA is TGCGCCAGCAGCCGCGAGGGACAGGTGACCTACGAGCAGTACTTC. Its protein is CASSREGQVTYEQYF.

This chain links TRBV4-1 with TRBJ2-5; the D is unclear. Germline loops: CDR1 MGHRA, CDR2 YSYEKL. The CDR3 contains 15 residues. Between the trimmed V and J ends, which lost 0 bases and 5 bases, there was a span of 13 bases. CDR3: CASSQEVTFGETQYF. CDR3 nucleotides: TGCGCCAGCAGCCAAGAGGTTACGTTTGGGGAGACCCAGTACTTC.

This clone was counted a single time. V and J are TRBV4-2 and TRBJ1-4, with D uncertain. The germline V gene encodes CDR1 LGHNA and CDR2 YNFKEQ. This CDR3 is 15 amino acids long. V dropped 5 bases and J dropped 7 bases, with 17 bases sitting between them. The CDR3 DNA reads as TGTGCCAGCAGCGTTGGGCAAGTACAGACTGAAAAACTGTTTTTT. Its protein is CASSVGQVQTEKLFF.

V usage is TRBV5-1 and J usage is TRBJ2-2, with 11 bases matching TRBD2. The germline CDR1 and CDR2 sequences are SGHRS and YFSETQ. After removal of 4 bases from V and 1 base from J, the junction contained 3 bases not matched to a gene. This CDR3 is built from 16 residues. The CDR3 DNA reads as TGCGCCAGCAGCCCGGGGACTAGCGGGAACACCGGGGAGCTGTTTTTT. It yields the protein CASSPGTSGNTGELFF.

V is TRBV6-6 and J is TRBJ2-3; TRBD1 is a possible D gene (6 bases). CDR1 and CDR2 (germline): MNHNY, SVGAGI (reference sequence). CDR3 size: 14 residues. The V end lost 6 bases, the J end lost 5 bases, and 15 bases lay between the germline ends. The CDR3: CASSPSGAQDTQYF. As DNA, the CDR3 is TGTGCCAGCAGCCCCTCAGGGGCCCAAGATACGCAGTATTTT.

The CDR3: CSVGRLRDSLFYEQYF. CDR3 nucleotide sequence: TGCAGCGTTGGTCGCTTACGGGACAGCCTCTTCTACGAGCAGTACTTC. This chain links TRBV29-1 with TRBJ2-7; 7 bases fit TRBD1. Per germline, CDR1 SQVTM and CDR2 ANQGSEA. There are 16 residues in the CDR3. J was trimmed by 3 bases and V by 4 bases; bases with no gene match: 15.

The V gene is TRBV19, the J gene TRBJ2-1, with 9 nucleotides matching TRBD2. The CDR3 is 10 residues long. J was trimmed by 15 bases and V by 10 bases; bases with no gene match: 7. The germline gives CDR1 LNHDA, CDR2 SQIVND (reference sequence). The CDR3 sequence: CAIRAGGLFF. The CDR3 nucleotides read TGTGCCATAAGAGCGGGAGGATTGTTCTTC.

The chain combines TRBV11-2 with TRBJ1-6, with TRBD1 identical over 7 bases. CDR3 length equals 15 residues. Germline lookup yields CDR1 SGHAT and CDR2 FQNNGV. The V segment lost 3 bases and the J segment 9 bases; nucleotides outside the gene matches: 8. The CDR3 DNA sequence: TGTGCCAGCAGCTTTCGACAGGGCGGAGGTTCACCCCTCCACTTT. This codes for CASSFRQGGGSPLHF.